This T cell receptor beta chain was sequenced during a study of blood T cell repertoires in COVID-19. Study overall: Researchers got acute and convalescent COVID-19 samples from the United States, Italy and Spain.

This clone was seen just once. V was trimmed by 4 bases and J by 3 bases, leaving 8 bases between them. The CDR3 has 13 residues. The germline V gene encodes CDR1 KGHSH and CDR2 LQKENI. Per the authors' pipeline: Estimation of nucleated cell counts was performed using reference gene primer amplification. Sequenced by immunoSEQ multiplex PCR; TCRdb stores in-frame clones only, minus some. The V and J calls and clone size come from that table; D and trimming were worked out from the DNA. Seen here are about 150,000 clones, around 82% observed once, and the top ten hold about 16%. The sequencing sample was made of peripheral blood. The sequence was collected from a human donor with acute or convalescent COVID-19. The donor label of this sample is uncertain. The chain is built from TRBV18 and TRBJ2-3; unclear D gene. The CDR3 DNA reads as TGTGCCAGCTCACTGGCGGTAACAGATACGCAGTATTTT. This encodes CASSLAVTDTQYF.